This T cell receptor beta chain was captured in a study of control samples from healthy donors and cancer patients. This CDR3 is built from 15 residues. V lost 7 bases to trimming and J lost 6 bases, with 21 bases between them. Germline V gene lookup returns CDR1 SNHLY and CDR2 FYNNEI. The table came from immunoSEQ multiplex PCR; TCRdb's copy has only in-frame clones and leaves some out. The sample contains more than 100,000 clones, over 85% of which appear only once. The chain joins TRBV2 to TRBJ1-2; D not resolved. Sequenced sample: PBMCs. The clonotype originates from a man aged 45 to 65 with head and neck cancer. The CDR3 DNA follows: TGTGCCAGCACCGACCCCCGGCCGTACTCTCATGGCTACACCTTC. Protein product: CASTDPRPYSHGYTF.